This record concerns one T cell receptor (beta chain) sequence. What it binds is unknown. This CDR3 spans 14 amino acids. The ends lost 5 bases at V and 4 bases at J; junction bases unmatched: 5. CDR1 is SNHLY and CDR2 is FYNNEI in the germline V gene. Method: immunoSEQ multiplex PCR; TCRdb's copy keeps in-frame clones and lacks some. The table lists 1.4 million or so clones, less than 99% of them singletons, with 0.36% in the top ten. Naive CD4+ cells were CD45RA-selected; the remaining cells were memory. These data are taken from a study of shared clonotypes between healthy human individuals. Study conclusions and caveats: Shared clonotypes: about 4.6% naive CD4, around 3.5% naive CD8, over 2% memory CD4, over 0.3% memory CD8.

Sequenced input: naive CD4+ T cells sorted from blood. The sample's subset: CD45RA+ positively selected. This chain uses TRBV2 with TRBJ2-7; the match to TRBD2 covers 10 bases. This TCR was sampled from a man aged 25 to 40 in good health. CDR3 sequence (DNA): TGTGCCAGCAGTCCGGGACTAGCGAGGTACGAGCAGTACTTC. This codes for CASSPGLARYEQYF.